These 15 T cell receptor beta chains share one sample of origin, sequenced in a study of control samples from healthy donors and cancer patients. Clones were sequenced by immunoSEQ multiplex PCR, and TCRdb holds only the in-frame ones, with some missing. Found here are 65,000 to 90,000 clones, about 87% of them singletons; the top ten hold over 15%. The sample comprised blood. All receptors come from a man in his fifties or sixties in good health.

The V call is TRBV19, the J call TRBJ2-3; TRBD2 agrees at 14 bases. V lost 4 bases to trimming and J lost 5 bases; unmatched junction nucleotides: 5. The CDR3 spans 16 residues. Germline CDR1 and CDR2: LNHDA and SQIVND (reference sequence). The CDR3 coding sequence is TGTGCCAGTAGTAGACTAGCGGGAGGGCCAGAAGATACGCAGTATTTT. Its protein product is CASSRLAGGPEDTQYF.

The chain recombines TRBV12-3 or TRBV12-4 with TRBJ2-1, with a tentative D call TRBD2 (6 bases). CDR3 size: 13 residues. V shed 5 bases and J shed 7 bases, with 12 bases lying between them. The CDR3 loop reads CASSPQLANEQFF. CDR3 nucleotide sequence: TGTGCCAGCAGTCCCCAACTAGCAAATGAGCAGTTCTTC.

The chain carries TRBV19 and TRBJ1-2, with D possibly matching TRBD1 (5 bases). With 4 bases removed from V and 6 bases from J, the gap between germline ends came to 15 bases. This CDR3 has 14 amino acids. Germline V gene sequence: CDR1 LNHDA, CDR2 SQIVND (reference sequence). The chain's CDR3 is CASSTGTHRDGYTF. The CDR3 DNA reads as TGTGCCAGTAGTACCGGGACGCATAGGGATGGCTACACCTTC.

The genes are TRBV28 and TRBJ2-3; 10 bases are a match to TRBD2. Trimming cost V 6 bases and J 6 bases; bases outside gene matches: 9. The germline CDR1 and CDR2 sequences are MDHEN and SYDVKM. The CDR3 extends over 15 amino acids. The CDR3 loop is CASSRTSGFTDTQYF. The CDR3 nucleotides read TGTGCCAGCAGCAGGACTAGCGGCTTTACGGATACGCAGTATTTT. Complete variable domain (other parts from reference TRBV28 and TRBJ2-3): DVKVTQSSRYLVKRTGEKVFLECVQDMDHENMFWYRQDPGLGLRLIYFSYDVKMKEKGDIPEGYSVSREKKERFSLILESASTNQTSMYLCASSRTSGFTDTQYFGPGTRLTVL.

The rearrangement uses TRBV5-1 and TRBJ1-3, with TRBD1 identical over 8 bases. Germline V gene sequence: CDR1 SGHRS, CDR2 YFSETQ. Losses at the gene ends were 3 bases for V and 4 bases for J; bases not matched to a gene: 6. The CDR3 is 15 residues long. The CDR3 region is CASSSNRGTGNTIYF. For the CDR3, the DNA is TGCGCCAGCAGCTCGAACAGGGGGACCGGAAACACCATATATTTT.

The sample holds one count of this clone. V is TRBV11-2 and J is TRBJ2-5, with D maybe TRBD2 (6 bases). V was pared by 2 bases and J by 5 bases, with 15 bases between. Germline lookup yields CDR1 SGHAT and CDR2 FQNNGV. The CDR3 totals 15 residues. The CDR3 loop reads CASSLTGTAGETQYF. CDR3 in DNA: TGTGCCAGCAGCTTAACCGGGACCGCGGGGGAGACCCAGTACTTC.

In DNA form, the CDR3 reads TGTGCCAGCAGCTTAGCCCCCAGGACAGGGGTACAGTTCTTC. It specifies CASSLAPRTGVQFF. The chain joins TRBV7-2 to TRBJ2-1, with 9 bases that match TRBD1. The junction had 7 bases not matched to a gene; V was cut back by 0 bases and J by 13 bases. CDR1 is SGHTA and CDR2 is FQGNSA in the germline V gene. The CDR3 runs to 14 residues.

The chain combines TRBV5-5 with TRBJ1-1; D is uncertain. CDR3 length equals 13 residues. Germline V gives CDR1 SGHKS, CDR2 YYEKEE (reference sequence). V was shortened by 2 bases and J by 6 bases, with 11 bases between the two germline ends. This CDR3 is CASSLGTASEAFF. The CDR3 coding sequence is TGTGCCAGCAGCTTAGGAACAGCTTCTGAAGCTTTCTTT.

The chain recombines TRBV18 with TRBJ1-5, with D maybe TRBD1 (6 bases). The CDR3 is 13 residues long. The V gene's germline CDR1 is KGHSH and CDR2 LQKENI. The germline V and J ends were trimmed by 3 bases and 7 bases, with 10 bases remaining between them. Here the CDR3 reads CASSPTGEQPQHF. The CDR3 DNA follows: TGTGCCAGCTCACCGACAGGTGAGCAGCCCCAGCATTTT.

V usage is TRBV7-2 and J usage is TRBJ2-5; weak D call: TRBD2 (5 bases). The germline V gene encodes CDR1 SGHTA and CDR2 FQGNSA. The CDR3 extends over 18 amino acids. V lost 1 base and J lost 0, with 18 bases in between. The CDR3 DNA sequence: TGTGCCAGCAGCTTAGGAGGAGTAGGACTTACGTACCAAGAGACCCAGTACTTC. Translated: CASSLGGVGLTYQETQYF.

The gene calls are TRBV6-5 and TRBJ1-1; D not resolved. Germline lookup yields CDR1 MNHEY and CDR2 SVGAGI. The CDR3 contains 11 residues. Deletions cut 4 bases from V and 4 bases from J, with 4 bases between. The CDR3 DNA sequence: TGTGCCAGCAGTTGGGGCACTGAAGCTTTCTTT. Its translation: CASSWGTEAFF.

The chain employs TRBV2 and TRBJ1-1; TRBD1 agrees at 8 bases. Per germline, CDR1 SNHLY and CDR2 FYNNEI. Unmatched junction bases numbered 11, after V lost 7 bases and J lost 1 base. The CDR3 extends over 16 amino acids. The CDR3 loop reads CASTSPGQGRNTEAFF. Written as DNA, the CDR3 is TGTGCCAGCACCTCGCCTGGACAGGGCCGGAACACTGAAGCTTTCTTT. The whole variable domain, filled in from reference TRBV2 and TRBJ1-1, reads EPEVTQTPSHQVTQMGQEVILRCVPISNHLYFYWYRQILGQKVEFLVSFYNNEISEKSEIFDDQFSVERPDGSNFTLKIRSTKLEDSAMYFCASTSPGQGRNTEAFFGQGTRLTVV.

CDR3 sequence reads: CASSTGGTEAFF. CDR3 DNA sequence: TGTGCCAGCTCGACAGGGGGCACTGAAGCTTTCTTT. The chain couples TRBV28 to TRBJ1-1; TRBD1 matches 9 bases. The CDR3 has 12 residues. V was clipped by 8 bases and J by 4 bases; unmatched bases: 2. Germline V gene data show CDR1 as MDHEN and CDR2 as SYDVKM.

This chain joins TRBV7-2 and TRBJ2-1, with 10 bases that match TRBD2. Germline values: CDR1 SGHTA, CDR2 FQGNSA. V shed 5 bases, J shed 7 bases, and the junction held 14 bases outside the gene matches. The CDR3 is 17 residues long. The CDR3 sequence: CASSVLAGLRGGNEQFF. The DNA of the CDR3 is TGTGCCAGCAGCGTACTAGCGGGACTGAGAGGGGGAAATGAGCAGTTCTTC.

This chain joins TRBV7-9 and TRBJ1-1; D may be TRBD1 (6 bases). CDR3 length equals 13 residues. CDR1 and CDR2 (germline): SEHNR, FQNEAQ (reference sequence). The V end was cut by 3 bases, the J end by 1 base, with 6 bases between. The CDR3 is CASSLTGNTEAFF. The CDR3 nucleotides read TGTGCCAGCAGCTTGACAGGGAACACTGAAGCTTTCTTT.